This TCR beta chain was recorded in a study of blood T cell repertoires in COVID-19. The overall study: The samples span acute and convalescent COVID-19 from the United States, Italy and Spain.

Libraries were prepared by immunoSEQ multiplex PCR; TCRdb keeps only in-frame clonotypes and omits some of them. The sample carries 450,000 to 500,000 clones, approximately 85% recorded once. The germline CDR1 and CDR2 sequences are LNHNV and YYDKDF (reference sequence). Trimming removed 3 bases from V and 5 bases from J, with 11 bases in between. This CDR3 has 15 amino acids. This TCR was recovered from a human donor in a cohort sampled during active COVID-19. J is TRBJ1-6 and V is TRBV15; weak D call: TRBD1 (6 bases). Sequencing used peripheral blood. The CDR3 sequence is CATSRGSGDNSPLHF. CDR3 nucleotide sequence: TGTGCCACCAGCAGGGGATCAGGGGATAATTCACCCCTCCACTTT.